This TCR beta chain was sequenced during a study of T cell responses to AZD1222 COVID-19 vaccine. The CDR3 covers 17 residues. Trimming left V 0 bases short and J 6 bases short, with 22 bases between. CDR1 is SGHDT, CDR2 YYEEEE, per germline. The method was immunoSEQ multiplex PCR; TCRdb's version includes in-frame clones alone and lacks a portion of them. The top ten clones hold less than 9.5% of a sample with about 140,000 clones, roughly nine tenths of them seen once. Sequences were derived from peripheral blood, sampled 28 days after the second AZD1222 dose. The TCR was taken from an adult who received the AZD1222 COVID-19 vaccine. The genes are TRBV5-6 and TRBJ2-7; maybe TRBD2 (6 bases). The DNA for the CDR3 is TGTGCCAGCAGCTTGGCCGGGGACGGGAGCCGCATCGGCGAGCAGTACTTC. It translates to CASSLAGDGSRIGEQYF.